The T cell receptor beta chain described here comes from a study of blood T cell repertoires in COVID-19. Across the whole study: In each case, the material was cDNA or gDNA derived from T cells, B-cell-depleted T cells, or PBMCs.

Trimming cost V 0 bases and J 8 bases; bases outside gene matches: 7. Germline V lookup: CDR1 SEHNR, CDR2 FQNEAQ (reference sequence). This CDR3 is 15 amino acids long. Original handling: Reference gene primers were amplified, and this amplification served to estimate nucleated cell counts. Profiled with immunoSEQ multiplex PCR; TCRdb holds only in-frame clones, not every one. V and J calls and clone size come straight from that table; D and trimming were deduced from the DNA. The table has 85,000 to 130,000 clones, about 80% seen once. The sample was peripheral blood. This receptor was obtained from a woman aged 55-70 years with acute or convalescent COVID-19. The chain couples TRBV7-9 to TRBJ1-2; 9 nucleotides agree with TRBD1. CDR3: CASSLAGQGISGYTF. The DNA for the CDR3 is TGTGCCAGCAGCTTAGCGGGACAGGGAATTTCGGGCTACACCTTC.